The 15 T cell receptor beta chains given below trace back to one sample, sequenced in a study of T cell changes during pregnancy in multiple sclerosis. Profiled with immunoSEQ multiplex PCR; TCRdb holds only in-frame clones, not every one. The sample yields some 21,000 clones, approximately 90% seen once. The source was CD8+ T cells from peripheral blood mononuclear cells, collected in the second trimester of pregnancy. The receptors originated from a female donor in good health, enrolled as a control in a pregnancy study.

The chain uses TRBV15 and TRBJ2-1; the D is unclear. V was shortened by 5 bases and J by 8 bases, with 13 bases between the two germline ends. The CDR3 contains 13 residues. From germline, CDR1 is LNHNV and CDR2 YYDKDF (reference sequence). The CDR3 here is CATSGRLMDEQFF. The CDR3, as DNA: TGTGCCACCAGCGGCCGCCTGATGGATGAGCAGTTCTTC.

The chain is built from TRBV28 and TRBJ2-5, with 11 bases that match TRBD2. The CDR3 covers 14 residues. The V gene's germline CDR1 is MDHEN and CDR2 SYDVKM. The trim removed 9 bases at V and 0 bases at J, leaving 3 bases unmatched. The CDR3 protein is CASQLAGDQETQYF. CDR3 nucleotide sequence: TGTGCCAGTCAACTAGCGGGGGACCAAGAGACCCAGTACTTC.

V is TRBV15 and J is TRBJ2-1; no reliable D call. V was cut by 6 bases and J by 0 bases, with 6 bases left in between. The CDR3 is made up of 13 amino acids. Germline CDR1 is LNHNV and CDR2 is YYDKDF (reference sequence). The CDR3 nucleotides are TGTGCCACCAGACAGAGCTCCTACAATGAGCAGTTCTTC. Its translation: CATRQSSYNEQFF. Using reference TRBV15 and TRBJ2-1 for the parts outside the CDR3, the full variable domain is DAMVIQNPRYQVTQFGKPVTLSCSQTLNHNVMYWYQQKSSQAPKLLFHYYDKDFNNEADTPDNFQSRRPNTSFCFLDIRSPGLGDTAMYLCATRQSSYNEQFFGPGTRLTVL.

The chain recombines TRBV27 with TRBJ2-7; 14 bases fit TRBD2. From germline, CDR1 is MNHEY and CDR2 SMNVEV (reference sequence). V was clipped by 7 bases and J by 2 bases; unmatched bases: 10. This CDR3 is 17 amino acids long. The CDR3 is CASKGTSGGRAPYEQYF. The CDR3 coding sequence is TGTGCCAGCAAAGGGACTAGCGGGGGCCGTGCCCCCTACGAGCAGTACTTC.

The rearrangement links TRBV7-8 to TRBJ2-1; D might be TRBD2 (5 bases). CDR3 length equals 14 residues. Trimming pared 3 bases from V and 8 bases from J, leaving 14 bases between. CDR1 is SGHVS and CDR2 is FQNEAQ in the germline V gene. For the CDR3, the DNA is TGTGCCAGCAGCTTGCCGTCTGAGGGTTATGAGCAGTTCTTC. It specifies CASSLPSEGYEQFF.

The count of this clone is one. The genes are TRBV9 and TRBJ2-2; TRBD2 agrees at 7 bases. CDR1 is SGDLS, CDR2 YYNGEE, per germline. This CDR3 contains 14 residues. With 5 bases clipped from V and 4 bases from J, the junction kept 5 bases outside the gene matches. CDR3 nucleotides: TGTGCCAGCAGTTTAGGCGGGGGCACCGGGGAGCTGTTTTTT. This encodes CASSLGGGTGELFF.

This clone ranks as medium-sized. CDR3 loop: CASSDASGTNNEQFF. CDR3 in DNA: TGTGCCAGCAGTGACGCTAGCGGGACCAACAATGAGCAGTTCTTC. This chain connects TRBV6-4 to TRBJ2-1; 9 positions agree with TRBD2. Trimming cost V 2 bases and J 5 bases; bases outside gene matches: 4. The CDR3 is 15 residues long. CDR1 is MRHNA and CDR2 is SNTAGT in the germline V gene.

The chain joins TRBV19 to TRBJ1-2; perhaps TRBD1 as D (5 bases). The germline gives CDR1 LNHDA, CDR2 SQIVND (reference sequence). V lost 5 bases and J 4 bases, leaving 20 bases between the germline ends. CDR3 length equals 16 residues. The CDR3 DNA sequence: TGTGCCAGTAGTGCTATGTCCCAGGGATTCATCTATGGCTACACCTTC. This translates into CASSAMSQGFIYGYTF.

The chain is built from TRBV7-3 and TRBJ2-1, with 11 bases aligning to TRBD2. CDR1 SGHTA and CDR2 FQGTGA come from the germline V gene. The CDR3 totals 16 residues. Trimming took 5 bases from V and 6 from J; bases not matched to a gene: 9. The CDR3 sequence is CASSQLGSGRANEQFF. CDR3 in DNA: TGTGCCAGCAGCCAACTGGGTAGCGGGAGGGCCAATGAGCAGTTCTTC.

The chain recombines TRBV11-2 with TRBJ2-1, with 12 bases matching TRBD2. Germline-derived CDR1 and CDR2 are SGHAT and FQNNGV. Trimming at V came to 3 bases and at J to 1 base, leaving 1 base not matched to a gene. This CDR3 comprises 16 residues. This chain's CDR3 is CASSLTSGSSYNEQFF. CDR3 coding DNA: TGTGCCAGCAGCTTGACTAGCGGGAGTTCCTACAATGAGCAGTTCTTC.

The CDR3 loop is CATLQGDQPQHF. In nucleotides, the CDR3 is TGCGCCACCCTACAGGGGGATCAGCCCCAGCATTTT. This sequence joins TRBV10-2 and TRBJ1-5; TRBD1 agrees at 8 bases. V dropped 10 bases and J dropped 5; count of bases not matched to a gene: 4. Germline CDR1 reads WSHSY; CDR2 reads SAAADI. The CDR3 is 12 residues long.

The V call is TRBV27, the J call TRBJ2-3, with a tentative D call TRBD1 (5 bases). The CDR3 contains 15 residues. Between the trimmed V and J ends, which lost 3 bases and 0 bases, there was a span of 10 bases. The germline V gene has CDR1 MNHEY and CDR2 SMNVEV (reference sequence). Here the CDR3 reads CASSFGALSTDTQYF. The CDR3 nucleotides are TGTGCCAGCAGTTTTGGGGCATTGAGCACAGATACGCAGTATTTT.

The V and J genes are TRBV29-1 and TRBJ2-7; 7 bases are a match to TRBD1. Germline trimming cut 2 bases from V and 3 bases from J; bases unmatched to any gene: 7. The CDR3 length is 14 residues. Germline CDR1 is SQVTM and CDR2 is ANQGSEA. The chain's CDR3 is CSVETDRLGYEQYF. The CDR3 DNA is TGCAGCGTTGAAACGGACAGGCTCGGCTACGAGCAGTACTTC.

V is TRBV28 and J is TRBJ2-1, with 9 nucleotides matching TRBD2. Germline assignment: CDR1 MDHEN and CDR2 SYDVKM. The CDR3 spans 13 residues. With 10 bases clipped from V and 9 bases from J, the junction kept 10 bases outside the gene matches. The CDR3: CATGSGGRGEQFF. The CDR3 nucleotides are TGTGCCACCGGAAGCGGGGGGCGGGGTGAGCAGTTCTTC. The whole variable domain, filled in from reference TRBV28 and TRBJ2-1, reads DVKVTQSSRYLVKRTGEKVFLECVQDMDHENMFWYRQDPGLGLRLIYFSYDVKMKEKGDIPEGYSVSREKKERFSLILESASTNQTSMYLCATGSGGRGEQFFGPGTRLTVL.

This clone was found once. This sequence joins TRBV29-1 and TRBJ2-5; 9 bases line up with TRBD1. The V gene end was trimmed by 6 bases and the J gene end by 3 bases; junction bases not matched to a gene: 8. The CDR3 has 14 residues. Germline V gene lookup returns CDR1 SQVTM and CDR2 ANQGSEA. For the CDR3, the DNA is TGCAGCGTGGAACAGGGGGCCCAAGAAGAGACCCAGTACTTC. This translates into CSVEQGAQEETQYF.